This T cell receptor beta chain is from a study of T cells in Graves' hyperthyroidism and ophthalmopathy. Template material for amplifying TCR beta CDR3 regions consisted of RNA transcripts. An initial round of RT-PCR targeting the TCR CDR3 relied on the HTBI primer set. One entry per CDR3 protein results from TCRdb running MiXCR on the multiplex PCR reads. This sample carries under 700,000 distinct CDR3 sequences, around 15% of them seen once, and the ten largest clones take roughly 18%. Germline trimming cut 2 bases from V and 8 bases from J; bases unmatched to any gene: 9. This CDR3 has 15 residues. Germline lookup yields CDR1 LNHDA and CDR2 SQIVND (reference sequence). Diagnoses rested on clinical symptoms, serum thyroxine and TRAb, thyroid ultrasound and orbital computed tomography. This clonotype was seen a few times.

This sequence was found in a woman between 18 and 30 years old with Graves' hyperthyroidism. The specimen was blood. The gene calls are TRBV19 and TRBJ1-5, with 7 bases identical to TRBD1. CDR3 amino acids: CASSILGQDLKPQHF. The CDR3 DNA sequence: TGTGCCAGTAGTATACTCGGACAGGACCTTAAGCCCCAGCATTTT. The full variable domain, its missing parts supplied by reference TRBV19 and TRBJ1-5, is DGGITQSPKYLFRKEGQNVTLSCEQNLNHDAMYWYRQDPGQGLRLIYYSQIVNDFQKGDIAEGYSVSREKKESFPLTVTSAQKNPTAFYLCASSILGQDLKPQHFGDGTRLSIL.